This T cell receptor beta chain was sequenced in a study of T-cell memory formation after mild COVID-19. Study at large: TCR clusters showed largely donor specificity. Study outcomes and limitations: Clones contracting day 15 to 85 were balanced CD4/CD8; later expanders leaned CD4+. Memory cells collected pre-infection included some clones that later responded, suggesting cross-reactive memory joined.

CDR3 length equals 16 residues. V lost 4 bases and J lost 3, with 17 bases in between. Germline V gene lookup returns CDR1 KGHDR and CDR2 SFDVKD. Barcoded TCR alpha and TCR beta cDNA libraries with UMIs came from 5'RACE using constant-segment primers. TCRdb used MiXCR to reprocess the 5' RACE reads, holding one entry per CDR3 protein. The sample has approximately 300,000 distinct CDR3 sequences, 19% seen once; the top ten hold 20% to 25%. This clonotype was counted only a few times. Its antigen is as yet unknown. The TCR sequence derives from a man in his late teens or twenties who had mild COVID-19 (a few samples of this study predate the infection). Cell type and time point are not known. Material for sequencing was PBMCs or a T cell subset sorted from them (not recorded which). The chain couples TRBV24-1 to TRBJ2-5, with D tentatively TRBD1 (7 bases). CDR3 sequence: CATSEDPDREEETQYF. CDR3 coding DNA: TGTGCCACCAGTGAGGACCCCGACAGGGAGGAAGAGACCCAGTACTTC.